The rows below give T cell receptor beta chains drawn from one sample of a study of T cell responses to AZD1222 COVID-19 vaccine. Some clones are missing from TCRdb's copy, which holds only in-frame ones; the method was immunoSEQ multiplex PCR. The table records about 140,000 clones, 90% to 95% of them present only once. The sample here was peripheral blood, taken on day 0 of MenACWY control vaccination. All receptors come from an adult in good health. Both conserved end residues are part of each CDR3. D genes are given only for firm matches. Clone size appears in some rows only: once, few, many, or a class for an expanded clone.

V	D	J	size	CDR3	DNA
TRBV5-1	TRBD1	TRBJ1-3	NA	CASSWTGSSSGNTIYF	TGCGCCAGCAGCTGGACAGGATCCAGCTCTGGAAACACCATATATTTT
TRBV27	TRBD1	TRBJ1-1	NA	CASSFGTGINTEAFF	TGTGCCAGCAGTTTCGGGACAGGGATAAACACTGAAGCTTTCTTT
TRBV5-1	NA	TRBJ2-5	NA	CASSLEGTIQETQYF	TGCGCCAGCAGCTTGGAAGGTACTATCCAAGAGACCCAGTACTTC
TRBV20-1	NA	TRBJ2-7	few	CSARAGAEQYF	TGCAGTGCTAGAGCCGGCGCTGAGCAGTACTTC
TRBV7-8	TRBD1	TRBJ1-2	NA	CASSLTRGYGYTF	TGTGCCAGCAGCTTAACCAGGGGGTATGGCTACACCTTC
TRBV10-3	NA	TRBJ1-3	NA	CAISAAVGNTIYF	TGTGCCATCAGTGCGGCAGTCGGAAACACCATATATTTT
TRBV29-1	NA	TRBJ2-7	NA	CSVAVRGAYEQYF	TGCAGCGTTGCGGTGAGGGGCGCCTACGAGCAGTACTTC
TRBV27	NA	TRBJ1-1	NA	CASSFVKEKGDTEAFF	TGTGCCAGCAGTTTCGTCAAGGAGAAAGGGGACACTGAAGCTTTCTTT
TRBV28	NA	TRBJ2-7	NA	CASSVQDGQYF	TGTGCCAGCAGTGTCCAGGACGGGCAGTACTTC
TRBV3-1/TRBV3-2	NA	TRBJ1-6	NA	CASSLPRGGAGRSPLHF	TGTGCCAGCAGCCTCCCCCGTGGGGGGGCAGGGCGGTCACCCCTCCACTTT
TRBV5-4	NA	TRBJ1-2	NA	CASSFEAWGGYTF	TGTGCCAGCAGCTTCGAGGCCTGGGGTGGCTACACCTTC
TRBV7-8	TRBD2	TRBJ2-1	NA	CASSLESTSGSSYNEQFF	TGTGCCAGCAGCTTAGAATCTACTAGCGGGAGCTCCTACAATGAGCAGTTCTTC
TRBV5-6	NA	TRBJ1-1	NA	CASSGTGPSLNTEAFF	TGTGCCAGCAGCGGAACAGGGCCCTCCCTGAACACTGAAGCTTTCTTT
TRBV5-4	TRBD1	TRBJ2-7	NA	CASSYGQGRTYEQYF	TGTGCCAGCAGCTACGGACAGGGGAGGACCTACGAGCAGTACTTC
TRBV11-3	NA	TRBJ2-6	NA	CASSDQSSGANVLTF	TGTGCCAGCAGCGACCAGAGCTCTGGGGCCAACGTCCTGACTTTC
TRBV3-1/TRBV3-2	TRBD1	TRBJ1-1	NA	CASSPNKTDRGATEAFF	TGTGCCAGCAGCCCGAATAAGACCGACAGGGGCGCCACTGAAGCTTTCTTT
TRBV6-2/TRBV6-3	NA	TRBJ1-6	NA	CASSLGVSPLHF	TGTGCCAGCAGTCTCGGGGTATCACCCCTCCACTTT
TRBV6-4	NA	TRBJ1-5	NA	CASSSTVGQPQHF	TGTGCCAGCAGTTCGACAGTAGGTCAGCCCCAGCATTTT
TRBV9	NA	TRBJ1-3	NA	CASSPQAGNTIYF	TGTGCCAGCAGCCCCCAGGCGGGAAACACCATATATTTT
TRBV28	NA	TRBJ2-1	NA	CASIKDGSYNEQFF	TGTGCCAGCATTAAAGACGGTTCCTACAATGAGCAGTTCTTC
TRBV6-5	TRBD1	TRBJ1-5	few	CASSYPQGALNQPQHF	TGTGCCAGCAGTTACCCACAGGGGGCCCTCAATCAGCCCCAGCATTTT
TRBV5-1	NA	TRBJ2-2	NA	CASSEGHPGGELFF	TGCGCCAGCAGCGAGGGACACCCCGGAGGGGAGCTGTTTTTT
TRBV5-6	NA	TRBJ1-2	NA	CASSQRQASYGYTF	TGTGCCAGCAGCCAAAGACAGGCTTCCTATGGCTACACCTTC
TRBV6-1	NA	TRBJ1-5	NA	CASSLGPNSNQPQHF	TGTGCCAGCAGTCTGGGACCAAATAGCAATCAGCCCCAGCATTTT